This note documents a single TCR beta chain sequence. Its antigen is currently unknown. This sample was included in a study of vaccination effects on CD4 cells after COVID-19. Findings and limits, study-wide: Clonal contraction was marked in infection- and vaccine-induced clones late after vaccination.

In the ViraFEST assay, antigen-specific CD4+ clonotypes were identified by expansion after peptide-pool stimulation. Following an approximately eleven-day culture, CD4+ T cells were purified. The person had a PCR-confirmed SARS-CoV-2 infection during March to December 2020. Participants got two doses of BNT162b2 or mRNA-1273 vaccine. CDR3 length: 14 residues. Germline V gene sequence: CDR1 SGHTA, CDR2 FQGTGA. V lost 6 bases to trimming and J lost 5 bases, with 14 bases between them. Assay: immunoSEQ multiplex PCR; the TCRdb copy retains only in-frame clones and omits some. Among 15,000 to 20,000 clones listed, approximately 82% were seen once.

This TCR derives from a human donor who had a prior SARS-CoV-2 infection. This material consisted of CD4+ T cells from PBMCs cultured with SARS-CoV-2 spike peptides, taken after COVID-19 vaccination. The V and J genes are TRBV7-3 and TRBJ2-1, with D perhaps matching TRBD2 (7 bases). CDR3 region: CASSVLGGDNEQFF. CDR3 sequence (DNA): TGTGCCAGCAGTGTATTAGGGGGGGACAATGAGCAGTTCTTC.